This passage covers 6 T cell receptor beta chains from one sample sequenced in a study of cytomegalovirus exposure and HLA in healthy donors. PCR was performed using 60 Vbeta and 13 Jbeta primers. Sequencing was performed with immunoSEQ multiplex PCR; in TCRdb, only in-frame clones are kept and a portion is missing. The sample lists some 170,000 clones; approximately 80% were seen once. The specimen was PBMCs. These receptors were obtained from a middle-aged man in good health and CMV-seronegative.

The chain joins TRBV28 to TRBJ1-1, with a possible D match to TRBD1 (6 bases). The CDR3 has 13 residues. CDR1 and CDR2 from the germline V gene are MDHEN and SYDVKM. The V end lost 6 bases, the J end lost 0 bases, and 8 bases lay between the germline ends. CDR3 in amino acids: CASRGALNTEAFF. CDR3 coding DNA: TGTGCCAGCAGGGGGGCTCTGAACACTGAAGCTTTCTTT.

This clone has just one count. The chain uses TRBV29-1 and TRBJ2-7; no firm D call. Germline V gene data show CDR1 as SQVTM and CDR2 as ANQGSEA. The CDR3 runs to 13 residues. The V and J ends lost 5 bases and 0 bases respectively, with 11 bases between them. CDR3 DNA sequence: TGCAGCGTTTCAGGTCCACCCTCCTACGAGCAGTACTTC. Protein sequence: CSVSGPPSYEQYF.

The rearrangement uses TRBV6-1 and TRBJ2-7, with a possible D match to TRBD2 (5 bases). Deletions cut 8 bases from V and 6 bases from J, with 14 bases between. The CDR3 loop spans 12 amino acids. Germline CDR1 and CDR2: MNHNS and SASEGT. In nucleotides, the CDR3 is TGTGCCAGCGGACGGGATTTAGGCGAGCAGTACTTC. It yields the protein CASGRDLGEQYF.

This clone appeared once. This sequence joins TRBV6-4 and TRBJ2-1, with TRBD1 matching 8 bases. CDR1 and CDR2 from the germline V gene are MRHNA and SNTAGT. The CDR3 is 14 residues long. V trimming: 6 bases; J trimming: 9 bases; junction bases outside the gene matches: 10. The CDR3 nucleotides are TGTGCCAGCAGCCGGGACAGGACCAGCGCTGAGCAGTTCTTC. Protein sequence: CASSRDRTSAEQFF.

The count of this clone is one. The chain couples TRBV2 to TRBJ2-1; perhaps TRBD1 as D (6 bases). CDR1 and CDR2 (germline): SNHLY, FYNNEI. The V gene lost 9 bases and the J gene lost 9 bases, with 12 bases spanning the gap. This CDR3 region has 11 residues. The DNA of the CDR3 is TGTGCCAGTAAGGGGGTTGCTGAGCAGTTCTTC. Its protein product is CASKGVAEQFF.

The chain combines TRBV5-6 with TRBJ2-5, with 11 bases fitting TRBD2. Trimming cost V 4 bases and J 3 bases; bases outside gene matches: 11. The V gene's germline CDR1 is SGHDT and CDR2 YYEEEE. This CDR3 has 17 amino acids. CDR3 loop: CASSPKGLAGEEETQYF. The CDR3 DNA reads as TGTGCCAGCAGCCCAAAAGGACTAGCGGGCGAGGAAGAGACCCAGTACTTC.